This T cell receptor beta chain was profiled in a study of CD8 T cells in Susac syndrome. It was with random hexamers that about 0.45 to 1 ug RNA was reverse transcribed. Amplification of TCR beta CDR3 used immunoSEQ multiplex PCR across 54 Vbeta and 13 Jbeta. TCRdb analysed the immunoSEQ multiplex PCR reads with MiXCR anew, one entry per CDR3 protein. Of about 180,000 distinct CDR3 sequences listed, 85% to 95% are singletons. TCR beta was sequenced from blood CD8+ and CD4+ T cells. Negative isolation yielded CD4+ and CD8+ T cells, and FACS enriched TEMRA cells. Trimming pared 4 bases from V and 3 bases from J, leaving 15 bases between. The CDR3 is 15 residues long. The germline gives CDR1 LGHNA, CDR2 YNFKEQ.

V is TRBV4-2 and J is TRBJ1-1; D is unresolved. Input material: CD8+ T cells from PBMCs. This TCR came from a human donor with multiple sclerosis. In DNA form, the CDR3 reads TGTGCCAGCAGCCCCACCACAGAGGCTTACACTGAAGCTTTCTTT. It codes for CASSPTTEAYTEAFF.